This is a list of T cell receptor beta chains from one sample in a study of Graves' ophthalmopathy and Graves' hyperthyroidism. MiXCR was run by TCRdb on the multiplex PCR reads, yielding one entry per CDR3 protein. The table shows over 450,000 distinct CDR3 sequences, with 14% occurring only once. The sequencing input was blood. These receptors were collected from a woman aged 25 to 45 with Graves' ophthalmopathy. Both conserved end residues are trimmed from each CDR3.

>TRBJ1-1|TRBV12-3/TRBV12-4
ASSLSQNTEAF
>TRBJ1-1|TRBV6-1
ASKRDGTNTEAF
>TRBJ2-7|TRBV4-1
ASSSSGQGGYEQY
>TRBJ2-5|TRBV7-2
ASSLRASGQGETQY
>TRBJ2-2|TRBV6-1
ASSEPGLGSGELF
>TRBJ2-5|TRBV19
ASSIGQKKQETQY
>TRBJ1-1|TRBV5-1
ASSIRFGNTEAF
>TRBJ2-5|TRBV27
ASSLPGGETQY
>TRBJ2-7|TRBV6-5
ASSYWGTSGEQY
>TRBJ1-1|TRBV7-8
ASRDRQVTEAF
>TRBJ1-6|TRBV7-2
ASSSRQYNSPLH
>TRBJ1-2|TRBV25-1
ASSESAQETNYGYT
>TRBJ2-7|TRBV7-2
ASRGGGLDEQY
>TRBJ2-5|TRBV29-1
SVAVLADGTQY
>TRBJ2-4|TRBV11-2
ASSPRARARKH
>TRBJ1-3|TRBV7-3
ASSLHNGDTIY
>TRBJ1-5|TRBV19
ASSILFRQGASEDQPQH
>TRBJ2-7|TRBV20-1
SASDSTYEQY
>TRBJ2-2|TRBV5-1
ASNLAEGTGELF
>TRBJ2-5|TRBV28
ASSYPVTEQETQY
>TRBJ2-2|TRBV25-1
ATSGRVGGELF
>TRBJ2-5|TRBV12-3/TRBV12-4
ASSPLRGHQETQY